This entry features one T cell receptor (beta chain) sequence. Using immunoSEQ multiplex PCR, the repertoire was profiled, and TCRdb retains in-frame clones only, with some absent. The profile covers under 90,000 clones, with 94% appearing a single time and about 0.94% taken by the ten largest. The source of the sample is a study of T cell changes during pregnancy in multiple sclerosis. The germline V and J ends were trimmed by 2 bases and 1 base, with 11 bases remaining between them. The length of the CDR3 is 15 residues. Germline CDR1 reads LNHNV; CDR2 reads YYDKDF (reference sequence). This clonotype was obtained from a female donor in good health, enrolled as a control in a pregnancy study. The sequencing used peripheral blood, collected in the second trimester of pregnancy. The chain joins TRBV15 to TRBJ2-5; D might be TRBD1 (6 bases). This CDR3 reads CATSRRDIGQETQYF. In DNA form, the CDR3 reads TGTGCCACCAGCAGACGGGACATCGGCCAAGAGACCCAGTACTTC.